The 4 T cell receptor beta chains given below trace back to one sample, sequenced in a study of T cell repertoires in ileal Crohn's disease. The repertoire was sequenced with immunoSEQ multiplex PCR; TCRdb's copy has only in-frame clones and lacks some. Here the sample spans tens of thousands of clones, about 81% being singletons. The sample taken for sequencing was ileal tissue. These receptors were obtained from an adult with Crohn's disease.

The rearrangement uses TRBV6-1 and TRBJ2-1; D perhaps matches TRBD2 (5 bases). The V and J ends lost 3 bases and 4 bases respectively, with 22 bases between them. CDR3 size: 18 residues. Germline V gene sequence: CDR1 MNHNS, CDR2 SASEGT. The CDR3 nucleotides are TGTGCCAGCAGTGAGTCTCGGCAGGAGGTGTGGATATACAATGAGCAGTTCTTC. The encoded protein is CASSESRQEVWIYNEQFF.

The gene calls are TRBV6-1 and TRBJ1-1; TRBD1 matches at 8 bases. Looked up from germline, CDR1 is MNHNS and CDR2 is SASEGT. The length of the CDR3 is 13 residues. Trimming at V came to 8 bases and at J to 7 bases, leaving 9 bases not matched to a gene. CDR3 bases: TGTGCCAGCGGTAGGACAGGGCCTTTTGAAGCTTTCTTT. This translates into CASGRTGPFEAFF.

The CDR3 bases are TGTGCCAGCAGCTCCGTGGGGGGTGGCTACACCTTC. It specifies CASSSVGGGYTF. The chain carries TRBV7-9 and TRBJ1-2, with D possibly TRBD1 on 5 matching bases. Per the germline V gene, CDR1 is SEHNR and CDR2 is FQNEAQ (reference sequence). This CDR3 comprises 12 residues. V shed 4 bases and J shed 7 bases, with 10 bases lying between them. Complete variable domain (other parts from reference TRBV7-9 and TRBJ1-2): DTGVSQNPRHKITKRGQNVTFRCDPISEHNRLYWYRQTLGQGPEFLTYFQNEAQLEKSRLLSDRFSAERPKGSFSTLEIQRTEQGDSAMYLCASSSVGGGYTFGSGTRLTVV.

The chain employs TRBV15 and TRBJ1-5, with D maybe TRBD1 (5 bases). The V gene's germline CDR1 is LNHNV and CDR2 YYDKDF (reference sequence). Between the trimmed V and J ends, which lost 2 bases and 0 bases, there was a span of 20 bases. This CDR3 is 19 amino acids long. The chain's CDR3 is CATSRKPGLKSYSNQPQHF. The CDR3 DNA sequence: TGTGCCACCAGCAGAAAACCGGGACTGAAGTCTTATAGCAATCAGCCCCAGCATTTT.